This T cell receptor beta chain was sequenced in a study of cytomegalovirus exposure and HLA in healthy donors. The CDR3 is made up of 16 amino acids. Looked up from germline, CDR1 is SQVTM and CDR2 is ANQGSEA. V was clipped by 1 base and J by 4 bases, with 19 bases between them. 60 Vbeta and 13 Jbeta primers were used in PCR. The table came from immunoSEQ multiplex PCR; TCRdb's copy has only in-frame clones and leaves some out. The sample shows some 190,000 clones, approximately 81% of them seen only once. The rearrangement joins TRBV29-1 to TRBJ1-1; tentatively, D is TRBD1 (6 bases). The sequencing sample was made of PBMCs. This clonotype was sampled from a boy aged 2-15 years in good health and CMV-seronegative. CDR3: CSVEVIKTQGSTEAFF. The CDR3, as DNA: TGCAGCGTTGAAGTGATCAAGACCCAGGGGAGCACTGAAGCTTTCTTT.